Listed below are T cell receptor beta chains from one sample, sequenced in a study of CXCR3-negative and CXCR3-positive naive CD8 T cells. From its re-call of the 5' RACE reads, TCRdb lists each CDR3 protein once, without DNA. The clone table shows 100,000 to 150,000 distinct CDR3 sequences, with the ten largest holding roughly 0.31%. The specimen sequenced was naive CXCR3- CD8+ T cells from blood. The receptors originated from a human donor in good health. Some clones in this sample may be carry-over from other donors' samples. Both conserved end residues are part of each CDR3. Each record gives: V gene, J gene, CDR3 protein.

V gene: TRBV10-3
J gene: TRBJ2-6
CDR3 protein: CAISPVGGSGANVLTF

V gene: TRBV7-9
J gene: TRBJ2-3
CDR3 protein: CASSSPLDPDTQYF

V gene: TRBV28
J gene: TRBJ2-7
CDR3 protein: CASSLNRIQQYF

V gene: TRBV12-3/TRBV12-4
J gene: TRBJ1-4
CDR3 protein: CASSGGTTNNEKLFF

V gene: TRBV11-2
J gene: TRBJ2-1
CDR3 protein: CASSSLTSELRDEQFF

V gene: TRBV29-1
J gene: TRBJ1-1
CDR3 protein: CSVEDEERNTEAFF

V gene: TRBV4-1
J gene: TRBJ2-5
CDR3 protein: CASSQEPGTGTQETQYF

V gene: TRBV28
J gene: TRBJ2-3
CDR3 protein: CASSLSLTGNTDTQYF

V gene: TRBV29-1
J gene: TRBJ2-1
CDR3 protein: CSVSGGPSMSYNEQFF

V gene: TRBV3-1
J gene: TRBJ2-1
CDR3 protein: CASSQIGTPGNEQFF

V gene: TRBV28
J gene: TRBJ2-5
CDR3 protein: CASSERQYQETQYF

V gene: TRBV12-5
J gene: TRBJ2-7
CDR3 protein: CASGLVLGRGAYEQYF

V gene: TRBV4-3
J gene: TRBJ1-3
CDR3 protein: CASSQEPGDSGNTIYF

V gene: TRBV10-3
J gene: TRBJ2-7
CDR3 protein: CAISEWGYEQYF

V gene: TRBV15
J gene: TRBJ2-7
CDR3 protein: CATSRGLAGWEQYF

V gene: TRBV7-6
J gene: TRBJ2-3
CDR3 protein: CASSLPGGPGTDTQYF

V gene: TRBV7-3
J gene: TRBJ2-1
CDR3 protein: CASSILAGPYNEQFF

V gene: TRBV6-5
J gene: TRBJ2-7
CDR3 protein: CASSYGTGGEQYF

V gene: TRBV5-5
J gene: TRBJ2-7
CDR3 protein: CASSLRQSEQYF

V gene: TRBV29-1
J gene: TRBJ2-1
CDR3 protein: CSAAPSQALAGGPGDEQFF

V gene: TRBV4-1
J gene: TRBJ1-1
CDR3 protein: CASSLSGGGGTEAFF

V gene: TRBV7-9
J gene: TRBJ1-6
CDR3 protein: CASSHNNSPLHF

V gene: TRBV28
J gene: TRBJ2-5
CDR3 protein: CASSFRRAQETQYF

V gene: TRBV19
J gene: TRBJ2-7
CDR3 protein: CASNDGNSYEQYF

V gene: TRBV29-1
J gene: TRBJ1-1
CDR3 protein: CSVDSRRGGVTEAFF

V gene: TRBV5-5
J gene: TRBJ2-2
CDR3 protein: CASSLAGQGAGELFF

V gene: TRBV10-3
J gene: TRBJ2-1
CDR3 protein: CAISDSAGFNEQFF

V gene: TRBV11-3
J gene: TRBJ2-7
CDR3 protein: CASSVMISAGTYEQYF

V gene: TRBV5-1
J gene: TRBJ2-7
CDR3 protein: CASSPEDRAYEQYF

V gene: TRBV7-3
J gene: TRBJ1-2
CDR3 protein: CASSFYPGLDGYTF

V gene: TRBV5-5
J gene: TRBJ2-5
CDR3 protein: CASSLYDQGETQYF

V gene: TRBV29-1
J gene: TRBJ2-3
CDR3 protein: CSVEEAGVETDTQYF

V gene: TRBV9
J gene: TRBJ2-1
CDR3 protein: CASSSTDYNEQFF

V gene: TRBV19
J gene: TRBJ1-4
CDR3 protein: CASRMGNEKLFF

V gene: TRBV27
J gene: TRBJ2-3
CDR3 protein: CASSFSLAGPDRGDTQYF

V gene: TRBV7-9
J gene: TRBJ2-7
CDR3 protein: CASSTNSYEQYF

V gene: TRBV29-1
J gene: TRBJ1-1
CDR3 protein: CSVVAADRGNTEAFF

V gene: TRBV30
J gene: TRBJ2-1
CDR3 protein: CAWSVVWDRDYNEQFF

V gene: TRBV7-6
J gene: TRBJ2-1
CDR3 protein: CASSLGFGNNEQFF

V gene: TRBV29-1
J gene: TRBJ2-1
CDR3 protein: CSVDGLAGAYNEQFF

V gene: TRBV5-1
J gene: TRBJ2-7
CDR3 protein: CASSSGFYEQYF

V gene: TRBV29-1
J gene: TRBJ2-1
CDR3 protein: CSVVTGNREQFF

V gene: TRBV28
J gene: TRBJ1-5
CDR3 protein: CASSLIRQGTGNQPQHF

V gene: TRBV3-1
J gene: TRBJ2-7
CDR3 protein: CASTEGRDRDYEQYF

V gene: TRBV28
J gene: TRBJ1-2
CDR3 protein: CASIPTRTSGRVDNYGYTF